In its sample, the clone carrying this T cell receptor (beta chain) was seen a few times. The sample comes from a study of beta chain features in type 1 diabetes. Expressed TCRB transcripts were sequenced, since all the RNA that had been isolated was reverse transcribed. Method: immunoSEQ multiplex PCR; TCRdb's copy keeps in-frame clones and lacks some. The data show 850,000 to 900,000 clones, 15% to 20% seen once. There are 13 residues in the CDR3. The germline CDR1 and CDR2 sequences are MNHEY and SMNVEV (reference sequence). V shed 8 bases, J shed 15 bases, and the junction held 11 bases outside the gene matches.

The TCR was taken from a woman between 18 and 29 years old in good health. V is TRBV27 and J is TRBJ2-1, with 12 bases matching TRBD2. The specimen was naive CD4+ T cells from blood. The CDR3 loop reads CASGPGLAGRLFF. The DNA for the CDR3 is TGTGCCAGCGGGCCGGGACTAGCGGGCCGATTGTTCTTC.